This T cell receptor (beta chain) was recorded in a study of blood T cells in healthy people across ages. The CDR3 spans 15 residues. The junction had 4 bases not matched to a gene; V was cut back by 1 base and J by 6 bases. Germline V gives CDR1 SEHNR, CDR2 FQNEAQ (reference sequence). Using a J-beta primer mix together with a sample-barcoded 5' primer, a second PCR was run for roughly 7 to 12 cycles. All cDNA molecules were each tagged by a template-switch adaptor with 12 random nucleotides. TCRdb reprocessed the 5' RACE reads via MiXCR and lists one record per CDR3 protein. This sample has about a million distinct CDR3 sequences, with 30% to 40% found just once.

Sample: blood. This TCR derives from a man younger than 35 in good health. This chain connects TRBV7-9 to TRBJ1-1, with TRBD1 identical over 11 bases. The CDR3 region has the DNA TGTGCCAGCAGCTTAGGTCCGGGACAGGGGGCTGAAGCTTTCTTT. Its translation is CASSLGPGQGAEAFF.